These T cell receptor beta chains were read from a single sample in a study of blood T cell repertoires in COVID-19. Sequenced by immunoSEQ multiplex PCR; TCRdb stores in-frame clones only, minus some. The data contain hundreds of thousands of clones, 65% to 90% of them singletons. Material for sequencing was PBMCs or T cells enriched from blood (not recorded which). The receptors come from a man between 35 and 55 years old who had recovered from COVID-19. Both conserved end residues are part of each CDR3. The D gene is left open where the match is weak. Size values are once, few and many counts, or a class for expanded clones, and some rows have none.

d_gene	abundance	v_gene	j_gene	CDR3aa	CDR3nt
NA	NA	TRBV7-2	TRBJ1-1	CASSLRGTSEAFF	TGTGCCAGCAGCTTAAGGGGAACCAGTGAAGCTTTCTTT
TRBD1	NA	TRBV13	TRBJ1-1	CASHEQGGIAFF	TGTGCCAGCCACGAACAGGGGGGGATAGCTTTCTTT
NA	NA	TRBV5-8	TRBJ2-5	CASSFRGGETQYF	TGTGCCAGCAGCTTCAGGGGTGGAGAGACCCAGTACTTC
NA	NA	TRBV29-1	TRBJ1-1	CSVEDPIQTGSLMNTEAFF	TGCAGCGTTGAAGATCCGATACAAACAGGATCACTGATGAACACTGAAGCTTTCTTT
NA	once	TRBV5-5	TRBJ1-2	CASSLEGNYGYTF	TGTGCCAGCAGCTTGGAGGGGAATTACGGCTACACCTTC
NA	NA	TRBV23-1	TRBJ1-4	CASSHYLPTNEKLFF	TGCGCCAGCAGTCACTATCTACCAACTAATGAAAAACTGTTTTTT
TRBD2	NA	TRBV7-6	TRBJ2-5	CASSSGGEETQYF	TGTGCCAGCAGCTCGGGGGGAGAAGAGACCCAGTACTTC
TRBD1	NA	TRBV10-2	TRBJ1-2	CASSAPGGAFGYTF	TGCGCCAGCAGTGCTCCAGGGGGCGCATTTGGCTACACCTTC
NA	once	TRBV7-2	TRBJ1-1	CASSAGLMNTEAFF	TGTGCCAGCAGCGCAGGACTGATGAACACTGAAGCTTTCTTT
NA	NA	TRBV7-2	TRBJ2-3	CASSPEGADTQYF	TGTGCCAGCAGCCCAGAAGGGGCAGATACGCAGTATTTT
TRBD1	once	TRBV2	TRBJ1-1	CASSDRGPGNTEAFF	TGTGCCAGCAGCGACAGGGGTCCCGGGAACACTGAAGCTTTCTTT
NA	many	TRBV19	TRBJ1-5	CASTPVSIVYSNQPQHF	TGTGCCAGTACCCCGGTGAGTATCGTCTATAGCAATCAGCCCCAGCATTTT
NA	NA	TRBV30	TRBJ1-1	CAWSALYGNTEAFF	TGTGCCTGGAGTGCCCTGTACGGGAACACTGAAGCTTTCTTT
NA	NA	TRBV19	TRBJ1-1	CASSIYRDTEAFF	TGTGCCAGTAGTATATACAGGGACACTGAAGCTTTCTTT
NA	few	TRBV11-2	TRBJ1-1	CASKGNRNTEAFF	TGTGCCAGCAAGGGGAACAGGAACACTGAAGCTTTCTTT
NA	NA	TRBV28	TRBJ1-4	CVESSHEKLFF	TGTGTTGAGAGTAGTCATGAAAAACTGTTTTTT
TRBD1	once	TRBV19	TRBJ1-1	CASSSGTGALGEAFF	TGTGCCAGTAGCTCCGGGACAGGGGCTCTGGGTGAAGCTTTCTTT
NA	NA	TRBV4-3	TRBJ1-6	CASSQGGRTNSPLHF	TGCGCCAGCAGCCAAGGGGGGCGGACAAATTCACCCCTCCACTTT
TRBD1	NA	TRBV5-5	TRBJ2-3	CASSSLTGASTDTQYF	TGTGCCAGCAGCTCTTTGACAGGGGCGTCCACAGATACGCAGTATTTT
NA	NA	TRBV4-1	TRBJ2-4	CASSFRGAPNIQYF	TGCGCCAGCAGTTTCCGGGGGGCCCCAAACATTCAGTACTTC
NA	NA	TRBV5-4	TRBJ2-1	CASSLARVRAVDEQFF	TGTGCCAGCAGCTTGGCTCGGGTGCGAGCCGTTGATGAGCAGTTCTTC
TRBD2	NA	TRBV7-8	TRBJ2-3	CASSLAPSGGGTDTQYF	TGTGCCAGCAGCTTAGCTCCTAGCGGGGGGGGGACAGATACGCAGTATTTT
TRBD2	NA	TRBV19	TRBJ2-3	CASNLAGGTDTQYF	TGTGCCAGTAACTTGGCGGGGGGCACAGATACGCAGTATTTT
TRBD1	NA	TRBV6-5	TRBJ2-1	CASSPSTGGNEQFF	TGTGCCAGCAGTCCGTCGACAGGGGGCAATGAGCAGTTCTTC
TRBD2	NA	TRBV7-6	TRBJ2-5	CASHPGLAGGAETQYF	TGTGCCAGTCACCCGGGACTAGCGGGGGGAGCGGAGACCCAGTACTTC
NA	NA	TRBV9	TRBJ2-3	CASSVAGISTDTQYF	TGTGCCAGCAGCGTAGCAGGGATTAGCACAGATACGCAGTATTTT
TRBD1	NA	TRBV4-3	TRBJ1-2	CASSHLSDRGLYGYTF	TGCGCCAGCAGCCATCTATCGGACAGGGGGCTCTATGGCTACACCTTC
TRBD1	NA	TRBV5-1	TRBJ1-6	CASSLGLDRENNSPLHF	TGCGCCAGCAGCTTGGGACTGGACAGGGAGAATAATTCACCCCTCCACTTT
TRBD2	NA	TRBV6-4	TRBJ2-1	CASSPFLAGGLGEQFF	TGTGCCAGCAGTCCGTTCTTAGCGGGAGGATTAGGGGAGCAGTTCTTC
TRBD2	NA	TRBV6-5	TRBJ2-5	CASRSGEGETQYF	TGTGCCAGCAGGTCCGGGGAGGGGGAGACCCAGTACTTC
TRBD1	NA	TRBV11-2	TRBJ2-7	CASSYRTGSYEQYF	TGTGCCAGCAGCTATCGGACAGGGTCCTACGAGCAGTACTTC
TRBD1	NA	TRBV5-1	TRBJ2-1	CASSTQTGGNEQFF	TGCGCCAGCAGCACCCAGACAGGGGGCAATGAGCAGTTCTTC
NA	few	TRBV4-2	TRBJ2-7	CASSQEYRAYEQYF	TGTGCCAGCAGCCAAGAATACCGGGCCTACGAGCAGTACTTC
NA	NA	TRBV5-1	TRBJ2-7	CASSPPGGVSYEQYF	TGCGCCAGCAGCCCGCCTGGCGGGGTCTCCTACGAGCAGTACTTC
TRBD1	NA	TRBV5-1	TRBJ2-2	CASSRTGGSGELFF	TGCGCCAGCAGCCGGACAGGGGGGTCCGGGGAGCTGTTTTTT
TRBD2	NA	TRBV3-1/TRBV3-2	TRBJ2-1	CATSRVGGPYNEQFF	TGTGCCACCTCACGGGTGGGAGGGCCCTACAATGAGCAGTTCTTC
TRBD2	many	TRBV2	TRBJ2-5	CASSGTSGSWETQYF	TGTGCCAGCAGCGGGACTAGCGGGAGTTGGGAGACCCAGTACTTC
NA	NA	TRBV2	TRBJ1-4	CASTLRLLTNEKLFF	TGTGCCAGCACCCTAAGACTGCTAACTAATGAAAAACTGTTTTTT
TRBD2	NA	TRBV3-1/TRBV3-2	TRBJ2-1	CASSDSGGGPYNEQFF	TGTGCCAGCAGCGATAGCGGGGGGGGTCCCTACAATGAGCAGTTCTTC
NA	NA	TRBV21-1	TRBJ2-7	CASSKARLAGTYEQYF	TGTGCCAGCAGCAAAGCGCGTCTAGCGGGAACCTACGAGCAGTACTTC
TRBD2	NA	TRBV18	TRBJ2-5	CAGHSVAGEQETQYF	TGTGCCGGACATTCGGTAGCGGGGGAGCAAGAGACCCAGTACTTC
TRBD2	NA	TRBV7-3	TRBJ2-3	CASSSQKVSGLAGGPTDTQYF	TGTGCCAGCAGCTCCCAAAAGGTTTCGGGACTAGCGGGGGGGCCGACAGATACGCAGTATTTT
NA	NA	TRBV10-2	TRBJ2-7	CASSRGTYTNEQYF	TGCGCCAGCAGTCGTGGGACTTACACCAACGAGCAGTACTTC
TRBD1	NA	TRBV7-6	TRBJ1-2	CASSSGQGTSGYTF	TGTGCCAGCAGCTCGGGACAGGGCACGAGTGGCTACACCTTC
NA	NA	TRBV5-1	TRBJ2-2	CASSLGILAGSGELFF	TGCGCCAGCAGCTTGGGAATATTAGCAGGGTCCGGGGAGCTGTTTTTT
NA	NA	TRBV3-1/TRBV3-2	TRBJ2-5	CASSQIAGGETQYF	TGTGCCAGCAGCCAAATTGCCGGGGGAGAGACCCAGTACTTC
TRBD2	NA	TRBV6-5	TRBJ2-3	CASRGLAGSTDTQYF	TGTGCCAGCAGGGGACTAGCGGGTAGCACAGATACGCAGTATTTT
TRBD2	NA	TRBV5-4	TRBJ2-2	CASSYFYTSGPNTGELFF	TGTGCCAGCAGCTACTTCTATACTAGCGGTCCGAACACCGGGGAGCTGTTTTTT
TRBD2	NA	TRBV5-6	TRBJ2-2	CASSFLGGRVGELFF	TGTGCCAGCAGCTTCCTCGGCGGGAGGGTCGGGGAGCTGTTTTTT
NA	NA	TRBV18	TRBJ2-5	CASSPRRLQETQYF	TGTGCCAGCTCACCAAGGAGATTACAAGAGACCCAGTACTTC
NA	NA	TRBV6-5	TRBJ2-7	CASSYSRASYEQYF	TGTGCCAGCAGTTACAGCAGGGCGTCCTACGAGCAGTACTTC